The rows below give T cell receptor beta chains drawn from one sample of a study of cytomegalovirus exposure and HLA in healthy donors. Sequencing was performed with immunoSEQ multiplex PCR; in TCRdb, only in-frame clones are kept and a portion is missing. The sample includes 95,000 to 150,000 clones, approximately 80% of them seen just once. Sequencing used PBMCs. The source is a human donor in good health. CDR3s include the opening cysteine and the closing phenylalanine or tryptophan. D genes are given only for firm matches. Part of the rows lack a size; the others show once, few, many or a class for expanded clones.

cdr3_nt: TGTGCCAGTTCCACAAGTGGGGCTACGCAGTATTTT
cdr3_aa: CASSTSGATQYF
j_call: TRBJ2-3
v_call: TRBV19
d_call: .
clone_size: once

cdr3_nt: TGTGCCAGCAGTGCAACCATTTTTGTGTTGGGTACCTCTGGGGCCAACGGCCTGACTTTC
cdr3_aa: CASSATIFVLGTSGANGLTF
j_call: TRBJ2-6
v_call: TRBV6-1
d_call: .
clone_size: .

cdr3_nt: TGTGCCAGCAGCCTGGGCAGGGCCCAACAAGAGACCCAGTACTTC
cdr3_aa: CASSLGRAQQETQYF
j_call: TRBJ2-5
v_call: TRBV6-5
d_call: .
clone_size: .

cdr3_nt: TGCGCCAGCAAGGGCCAGCGGACCCGCTCTCACGAGCAGTACTTC
cdr3_aa: CASKGQRTRSHEQYF
j_call: TRBJ2-7
v_call: TRBV10-2
d_call: .
clone_size: .

cdr3_nt: TGTGCCAGCAGCGTAGCTTCGGCTAGCGCGAACACCGGGGAGCTGTTTTTT
cdr3_aa: CASSVASASANTGELFF
j_call: TRBJ2-2
v_call: TRBV9
d_call: .
clone_size: .

cdr3_nt: TGTGCCAGCAGTTCACCGACAGACTTGAACACTGAAGCTTTCTTT
cdr3_aa: CASSSPTDLNTEAFF
j_call: TRBJ1-1
v_call: TRBV6-5
d_call: .
clone_size: .

cdr3_nt: TGTGCCAGCAGTTCAACCGGGACAGGGGGCGATGGCTACACCTTC
cdr3_aa: CASSSTGTGGDGYTF
j_call: TRBJ1-2
v_call: TRBV11-2
d_call: TRBD1
clone_size: .

cdr3_nt: TGCGCCAGCAGCTTATCCATCGCGGCGGGAGGAAGAGCGATGCAGTACTTC
cdr3_aa: CASSLSIAAGGRAMQYF
j_call: TRBJ2-7
v_call: TRBV5-1
d_call: TRBD2
clone_size: .

cdr3_nt: TGTGCCAGCAGCAAGACAGGGGGCCGCGAGCAGTACTTC
cdr3_aa: CASSKTGGREQYF
j_call: TRBJ2-7
v_call: TRBV11-3
d_call: TRBD1
clone_size: once

cdr3_nt: TGTGCCAGCAGCTTGGCCGCGGCAAGCGGCGATGAGCAGTTCTTC
cdr3_aa: CASSLAAASGDEQFF
j_call: TRBJ2-1
v_call: TRBV5-5
d_call: .
clone_size: .

cdr3_nt: TGTGCCACCGTCGAAGGGGTAAGGAATTCACCCCTCCACTTT
cdr3_aa: CATVEGVRNSPLHF
j_call: TRBJ1-6
v_call: TRBV6-1
d_call: .
clone_size: .

cdr3_nt: TGTTCCAGCAGCCCCGGACGGGACACCAGCTACCACGAGCAGTACTTC
cdr3_aa: CSSSPGRDTSYHEQYF
j_call: TRBJ2-7
v_call: TRBV7-9
d_call: .
clone_size: .

cdr3_nt: TGTGCTAGTGGTAGACAGGGAGGGAACACTGAAGCTTTCTTT
cdr3_aa: CASGRQGGNTEAFF
j_call: TRBJ1-1
v_call: TRBV12-5
d_call: TRBD1
clone_size: .

cdr3_nt: TGTGCCAGCAGAACCGGGACTAGCGCGGTCGGGGAGCTGTTTTTT
cdr3_aa: CASRTGTSAVGELFF
j_call: TRBJ2-2
v_call: TRBV27
d_call: TRBD2
clone_size: .

cdr3_nt: TGTGCCAGCAGCACCCGTAAAGGGAGGCAAGCTGAAGCTTTCTTT
cdr3_aa: CASSTRKGRQAEAFF
j_call: TRBJ1-1
v_call: TRBV5-8
d_call: .
clone_size: .

cdr3_nt: TGTGCCAGCAGTTTTCGCGGGGGGACCGGGGAGCTGTTTTTT
cdr3_aa: CASSFRGGTGELFF
j_call: TRBJ2-2
v_call: TRBV28
d_call: TRBD2
clone_size: .

cdr3_nt: TGTGCCAGCATTCCCGGACAGGGCACTTGGGGGGCCAACGTCCTGACTTTC
cdr3_aa: CASIPGQGTWGANVLTF
j_call: TRBJ2-6
v_call: TRBV2
d_call: TRBD1
clone_size: .

cdr3_nt: TGTGCCAGCAGCCCCGTGGGAGGGGCGATAGGAAGCTACACCTTC
cdr3_aa: CASSPVGGAIGSYTF
j_call: TRBJ1-2
v_call: TRBV7-9
d_call: .
clone_size: .

cdr3_nt: TGTGCCATCAGTGAGTCTGGGTCAGGGGGAACCTATGGCTACACCTTC
cdr3_aa: CAISESGSGGTYGYTF
j_call: TRBJ1-2
v_call: TRBV10-3
d_call: TRBD1
clone_size: .

cdr3_nt: TGTGCCAGCAGCTTGCAGGGGGCTCGGGATACGCAGTATTTT
cdr3_aa: CASSLQGARDTQYF
j_call: TRBJ2-3
v_call: TRBV5-5
d_call: TRBD1
clone_size: .

cdr3_nt: TGTGCCAGCAGCCAAGTAGGGAGGGCGAACTCCTACAATGAGCAGTTCTTC
cdr3_aa: CASSQVGRANSYNEQFF
j_call: TRBJ2-1
v_call: TRBV4-2
d_call: TRBD2
clone_size: .

cdr3_nt: TGTGCCAGCAGTTTAGCAGGGCGGAACATTCAGTACTTC
cdr3_aa: CASSLAGRNIQYF
j_call: TRBJ2-4
v_call: TRBV27
d_call: .
clone_size: few

cdr3_nt: TGTGCCAGCAGCCTTCAGGGGACCGGGGAGCTGTTTTTT
cdr3_aa: CASSLQGTGELFF
j_call: TRBJ2-2
v_call: TRBV7-3
d_call: .
clone_size: few

cdr3_nt: TGTGCCAGCAGCCTAGATGGGACAGGGTCACTCATGAACACTGAAGCTTTCTTT
cdr3_aa: CASSLDGTGSLMNTEAFF
j_call: TRBJ1-1
v_call: TRBV7-3
d_call: TRBD1
clone_size: .

cdr3_nt: TGTGCCAGCAGTGAAGCCTCGCCAGGGGGCAATCAGCCCCAGCATTTT
cdr3_aa: CASSEASPGGNQPQHF
j_call: TRBJ1-5
v_call: TRBV2
d_call: .
clone_size: once

cdr3_nt: TGTGCCAGTACCGGGACTAGCGCGAACACCGGGGAGCTGTTTTTT
cdr3_aa: CASTGTSANTGELFF
j_call: TRBJ2-2
v_call: TRBV19
d_call: TRBD2
clone_size: .

cdr3_nt: TGTGCCAGCACTGGACTAGCGGCCGGCACCGGGGAGCTGTTTTTT
cdr3_aa: CASTGLAAGTGELFF
j_call: TRBJ2-2
v_call: TRBV2
d_call: TRBD2
clone_size: .

cdr3_nt: TGTGCCAGCAGTTCCCCGGGACAGGGCATCGACGAGCAGTACTTC
cdr3_aa: CASSSPGQGIDEQYF
j_call: TRBJ2-7
v_call: TRBV27
d_call: TRBD1
clone_size: .

cdr3_nt: TGTGCCAGCAACCTTGACAGGGAGACATCGTGGCAGCCCCAGCATTTT
cdr3_aa: CASNLDRETSWQPQHF
j_call: TRBJ1-5
v_call: TRBV28
d_call: TRBD1
clone_size: .

cdr3_nt: TGTGCCAGCAGTTCCACGCTAGCGGGTAATGAGGAGCAGTACTTC
cdr3_aa: CASSSTLAGNEEQYF
j_call: TRBJ2-7
v_call: TRBV27
d_call: TRBD2
clone_size: .

cdr3_nt: TGTGCCAGCAGCCCTACAGGTGCCTACGAGCAGTACTTC
cdr3_aa: CASSPTGAYEQYF
j_call: TRBJ2-7
v_call: TRBV5-6
d_call: .
clone_size: .

cdr3_nt: TGTGCCAGCAGTTCGGGACAGGGAAATTACGAGCAGTACTTC
cdr3_aa: CASSSGQGNYEQYF
j_call: TRBJ2-7
v_call: TRBV27
d_call: TRBD1
clone_size: .

cdr3_nt: TGTGCCAGCAGCCAAGATACCGGGATCGATGAGCAGTTCTTC
cdr3_aa: CASSQDTGIDEQFF
j_call: TRBJ2-1
v_call: TRBV4-2
d_call: .
clone_size: .

cdr3_nt: TGTGCCAGCAGTTCCGACAGGGGGCGAATTGGCTACACCTTC
cdr3_aa: CASSSDRGRIGYTF
j_call: TRBJ1-2
v_call: TRBV28
d_call: TRBD1
clone_size: .

cdr3_nt: TGTGCCAGCAGCCTACAGGACAGGGTCACCGGGGAGCTGTTTTTT
cdr3_aa: CASSLQDRVTGELFF
j_call: TRBJ2-2
v_call: TRBV14
d_call: TRBD1
clone_size: .

cdr3_nt: TGTGCCAGCAGCCCCCGGGGGAAGGCCCTGCCCGAGCAGTACTTC
cdr3_aa: CASSPRGKALPEQYF
j_call: TRBJ2-7
v_call: TRBV5-6
d_call: .
clone_size: few

cdr3_nt: TGTGCCAGCAGTGAACGGTCTGGTGAGCAGTACTTC
cdr3_aa: CASSERSGEQYF
j_call: TRBJ2-7
v_call: TRBV6-1
d_call: .
clone_size: .

cdr3_nt: TGTGCCAGCAGCCGGATTCAGGGGGCTAATTACGAGCAGTACTTC
cdr3_aa: CASSRIQGANYEQYF
j_call: TRBJ2-7
v_call: TRBV14
d_call: TRBD1
clone_size: .

cdr3_nt: TGTGCCAGCAGCAATAAACTAGACCCCGTGAACACTGAAGCTTTCTTT
cdr3_aa: CASSNKLDPVNTEAFF
j_call: TRBJ1-1
v_call: TRBV21-1
d_call: .
clone_size: .

cdr3_nt: TGTGCCAGACCGGCAAGGACAGGAAACACCATATATTTT
cdr3_aa: CARPARTGNTIYF
j_call: TRBJ1-3
v_call: TRBV28
d_call: .
clone_size: .